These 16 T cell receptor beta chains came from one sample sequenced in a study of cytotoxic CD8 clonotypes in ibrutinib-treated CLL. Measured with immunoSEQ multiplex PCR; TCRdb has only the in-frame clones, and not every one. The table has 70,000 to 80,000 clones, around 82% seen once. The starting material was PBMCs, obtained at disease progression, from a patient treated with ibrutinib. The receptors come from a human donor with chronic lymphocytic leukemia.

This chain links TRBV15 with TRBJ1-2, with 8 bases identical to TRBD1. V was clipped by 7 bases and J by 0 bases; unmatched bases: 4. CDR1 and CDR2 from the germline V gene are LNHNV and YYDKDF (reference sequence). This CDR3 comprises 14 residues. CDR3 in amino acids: CATTPDRANYGYTF. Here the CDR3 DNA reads TGTGCCACCACTCCGGACAGGGCTAACTATGGCTACACCTTC.

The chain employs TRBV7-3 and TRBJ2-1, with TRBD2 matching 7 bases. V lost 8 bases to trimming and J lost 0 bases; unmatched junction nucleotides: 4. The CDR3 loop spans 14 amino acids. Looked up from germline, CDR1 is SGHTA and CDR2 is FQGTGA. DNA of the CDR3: TGTGCCAGCCGGCGGGGGAGCTCCTACAATGAGCAGTTCTTC. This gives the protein CASRRGSSYNEQFF.

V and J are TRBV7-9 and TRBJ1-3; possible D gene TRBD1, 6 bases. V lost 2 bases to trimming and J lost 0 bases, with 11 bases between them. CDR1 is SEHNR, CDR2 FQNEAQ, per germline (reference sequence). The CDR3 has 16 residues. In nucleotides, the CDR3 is TGTGCCAGCAGCTTAACAGGGTATTACTCTGGAAACACCATATATTTT. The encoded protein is CASSLTGYYSGNTIYF.

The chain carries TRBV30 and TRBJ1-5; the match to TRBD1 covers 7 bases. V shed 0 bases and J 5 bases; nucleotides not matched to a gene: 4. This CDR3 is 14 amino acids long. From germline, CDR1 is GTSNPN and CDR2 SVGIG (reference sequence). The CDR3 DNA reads TGTGCCTGGAGTGTAGGGGGCCTGTATCAGCCCCAGCATTTT. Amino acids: CAWSVGGLYQPQHF. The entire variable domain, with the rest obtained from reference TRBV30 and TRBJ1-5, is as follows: SQTIHQWPATLVQPVGSPLSLECTVEGTSNPNLYWYRQAAGRGLQLLFYSVGIGQISSEVPQNLSASRPQDRQFILSSKKLLLSDSGFYLCAWSVGGLYQPQHFGDGTRLSIL.

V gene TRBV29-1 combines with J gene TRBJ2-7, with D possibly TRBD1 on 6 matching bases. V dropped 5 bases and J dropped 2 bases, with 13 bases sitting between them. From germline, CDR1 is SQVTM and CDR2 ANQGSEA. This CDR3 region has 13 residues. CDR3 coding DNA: TGCAGCGTTCTCAGAGGACAGCCCTACGAGCAGTACTTC. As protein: CSVLRGQPYEQYF.

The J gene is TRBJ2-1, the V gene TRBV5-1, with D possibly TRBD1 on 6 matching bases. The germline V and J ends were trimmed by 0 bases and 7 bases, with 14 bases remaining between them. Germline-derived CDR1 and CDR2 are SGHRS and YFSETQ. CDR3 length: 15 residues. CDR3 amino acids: CASSLAVTGPNEQFF. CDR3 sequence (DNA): TGCGCCAGCAGCTTGGCCGTGACAGGACCGAATGAGCAGTTCTTC.

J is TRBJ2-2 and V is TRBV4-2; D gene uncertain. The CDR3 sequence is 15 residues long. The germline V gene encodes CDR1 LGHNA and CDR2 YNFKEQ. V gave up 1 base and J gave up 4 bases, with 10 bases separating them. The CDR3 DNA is TGTGCCAGCAGCCAAGGGGGAACCATCACCGGGGAGCTGTTTTTT. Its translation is CASSQGGTITGELFF.

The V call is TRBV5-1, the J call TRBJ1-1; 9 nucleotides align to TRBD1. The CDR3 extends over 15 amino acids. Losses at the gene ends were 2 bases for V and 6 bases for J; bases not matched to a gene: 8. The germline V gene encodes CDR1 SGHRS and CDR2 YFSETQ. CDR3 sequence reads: CASSFLPGQGAEAFF. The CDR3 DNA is TGCGCCAGCAGCTTTCTTCCGGGACAGGGTGCTGAAGCTTTCTTT.

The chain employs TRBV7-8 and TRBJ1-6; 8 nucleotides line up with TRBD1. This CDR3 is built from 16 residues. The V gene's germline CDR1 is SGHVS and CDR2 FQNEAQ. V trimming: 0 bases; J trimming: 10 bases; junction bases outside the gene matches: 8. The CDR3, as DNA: TGTGCCAGCAGCTTAGCGAGGACAGGGTCAGGATCACCCCTCCACTTT. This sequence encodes CASSLARTGSGSPLHF.

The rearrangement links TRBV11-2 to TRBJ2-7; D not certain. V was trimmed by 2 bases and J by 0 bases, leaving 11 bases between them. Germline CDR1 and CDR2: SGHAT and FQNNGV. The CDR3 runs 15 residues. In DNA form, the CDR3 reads TGTGCCAGCAGCTTACTGACTCTTCCCTCCTACGAGCAGTACTTC. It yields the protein CASSLLTLPSYEQYF.

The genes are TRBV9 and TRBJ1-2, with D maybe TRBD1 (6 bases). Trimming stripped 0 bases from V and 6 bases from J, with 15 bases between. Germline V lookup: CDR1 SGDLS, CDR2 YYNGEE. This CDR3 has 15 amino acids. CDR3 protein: CASSVDLGRGDGYTF. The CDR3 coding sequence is TGTGCCAGCAGCGTAGACTTGGGCAGGGGAGATGGCTACACCTTC.

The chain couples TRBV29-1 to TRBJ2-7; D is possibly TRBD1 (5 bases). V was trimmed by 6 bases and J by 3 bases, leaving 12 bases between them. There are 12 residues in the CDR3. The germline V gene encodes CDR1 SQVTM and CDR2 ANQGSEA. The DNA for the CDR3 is TGCAGCGTCCAGGGAAGGAGCTACGAGCAGTACTTC. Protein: CSVQGRSYEQYF.

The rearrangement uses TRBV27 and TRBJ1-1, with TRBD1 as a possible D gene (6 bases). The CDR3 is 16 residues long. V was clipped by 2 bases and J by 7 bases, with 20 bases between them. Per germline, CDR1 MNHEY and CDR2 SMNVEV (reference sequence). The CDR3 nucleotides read TGTGCCAGCAGTTTAAACCTCCCACAGGGTGTTGGTGAAGCTTTCTTT. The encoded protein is CASSLNLPQGVGEAFF.

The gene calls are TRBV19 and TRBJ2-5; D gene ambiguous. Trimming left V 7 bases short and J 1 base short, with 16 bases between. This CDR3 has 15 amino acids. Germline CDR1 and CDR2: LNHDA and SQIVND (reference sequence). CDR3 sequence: CASTSFWASQETQYF. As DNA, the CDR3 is TGTGCCAGTACTTCCTTTTGGGCTAGCCAAGAGACCCAGTACTTC. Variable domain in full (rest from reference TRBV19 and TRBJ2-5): DGGITQSPKYLFRKEGQNVTLSCEQNLNHDAMYWYRQDPGQGLRLIYYSQIVNDFQKGDIAEGYSVSREKKESFPLTVTSAQKNPTAFYLCASTSFWASQETQYFGPGTRLLVL.

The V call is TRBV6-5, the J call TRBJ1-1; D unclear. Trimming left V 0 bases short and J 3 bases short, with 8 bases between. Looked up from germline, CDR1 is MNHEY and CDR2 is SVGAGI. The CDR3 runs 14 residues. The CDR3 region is CASSYSMGDTEAFF. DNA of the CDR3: TGTGCCAGCAGTTACTCGATGGGAGACACTGAAGCTTTCTTT.

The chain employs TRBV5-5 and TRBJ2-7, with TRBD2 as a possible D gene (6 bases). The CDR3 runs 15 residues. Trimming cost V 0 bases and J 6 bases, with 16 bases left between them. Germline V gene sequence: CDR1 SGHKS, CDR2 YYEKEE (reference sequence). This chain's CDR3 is CASSLGLAAIFEQYF. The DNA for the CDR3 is TGTGCCAGCAGCTTGGGGTTAGCGGCAATATTCGAGCAGTACTTC.